This T cell receptor beta chain was sequenced for a study of cytomegalovirus exposure and HLA in healthy donors. Study details: The approximately 110 validation repertoires were reported in a later analysis to have been generated on the same platform as the roughly 670 first-cohort repertoires.

Trimming removed 6 bases from V and 6 bases from J, with 10 bases in between. The CDR3 is 12 amino acids. From germline, CDR1 is SGHDT and CDR2 YYEEEE. Study-wide findings and caveats: Reported performance of the classifier showed diagnosis of cytomegalovirus status with high specificity and sensitivity. A list of about 180 TCR beta chains associated with cytomegalovirus was given.

From the approximately 110-subject validation cohort, which was separate from the approximately 720-subject first cohort, the donors were drawn. The assay was immunoSEQ multiplex PCR, and TCRdb's table has in-frame clones only and misses some. The sample records 120,000 to 150,000 clones, about 91% being singletons. Worth noting for this clone: As yet, its antigen is unknown.

The rearrangement links TRBV5-6 to TRBJ2-1; D might be TRBD2 (6 bases). The sample taken for sequencing was PBMCs. The clonotype was recovered from a man younger than 35 in good health and CMV-seropositive. CDR3 sequence reads: CASTRGGNEQFF. CDR3 coding DNA: TGTGCCAGCACCCGGGGAGGCAATGAGCAGTTCTTC. The full variable domain, its missing parts supplied by reference TRBV5-6 and TRBJ2-1, is DAGVTQSPTHLIKTRGQQVTLRCSPKSGHDTVSWYQQALGQGPQFIFQYYEEEERQRGNFPDRFSGHQFPNYSSELNVNALLLGDSALYLCASTRGGNEQFFGPGTRLTVL.